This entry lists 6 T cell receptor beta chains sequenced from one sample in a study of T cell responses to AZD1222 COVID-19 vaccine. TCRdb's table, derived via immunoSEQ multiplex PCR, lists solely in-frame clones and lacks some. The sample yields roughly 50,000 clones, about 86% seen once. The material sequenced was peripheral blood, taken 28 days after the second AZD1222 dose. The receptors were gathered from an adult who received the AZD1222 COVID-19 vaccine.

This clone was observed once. The CDR3 nucleotides read TGTGCCAGCAGCTGGGTCGCAGGGGGATGGGGGAACTACGAGCAGTACTTC. This codes for CASSWVAGGWGNYEQYF. The chain joins TRBV5-5 to TRBJ2-7, with 7 bases that match TRBD1. Unmatched junction bases numbered 15, after V lost 3 bases and J lost 3 bases. Germline values: CDR1 SGHKS, CDR2 YYEKEE (reference sequence). The CDR3 runs to 17 residues.

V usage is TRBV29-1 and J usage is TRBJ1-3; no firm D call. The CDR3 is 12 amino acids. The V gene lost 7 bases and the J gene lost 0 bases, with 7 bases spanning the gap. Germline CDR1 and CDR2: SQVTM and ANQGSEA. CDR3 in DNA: TGCAGCGCAGCCACCTCTGGAAACACCATATATTTT. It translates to CSAATSGNTIYF.

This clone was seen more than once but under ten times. Here the CDR3 reads CASSLWGLAGGPGELFF. DNA for the CDR3: TGTGCCAGCAGTTTATGGGGACTAGCGGGAGGCCCCGGGGAGCTGTTTTTT. The chain links TRBV28 to TRBJ2-2; 15 bases agree with TRBD2. The CDR3 runs to 17 residues. CDR1 is MDHEN, CDR2 SYDVKM, per germline. The V segment lost 0 bases and the J segment 6 bases; nucleotides outside the gene matches: 2.

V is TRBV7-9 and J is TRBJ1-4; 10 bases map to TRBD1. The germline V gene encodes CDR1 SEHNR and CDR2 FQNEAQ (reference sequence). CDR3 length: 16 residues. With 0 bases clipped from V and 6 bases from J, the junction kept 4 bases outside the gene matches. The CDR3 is CASSLATGGTYEKLFF. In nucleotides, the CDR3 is TGTGCCAGCAGCTTAGCGACAGGGGGCACTTATGAAAAACTGTTTTTT.

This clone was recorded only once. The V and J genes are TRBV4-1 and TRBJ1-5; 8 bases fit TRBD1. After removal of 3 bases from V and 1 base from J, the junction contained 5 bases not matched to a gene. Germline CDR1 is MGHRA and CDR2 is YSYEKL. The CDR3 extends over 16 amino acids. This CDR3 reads CASSHIHRGSNQPQHF. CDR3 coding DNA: TGCGCCAGCAGCCATATACACAGGGGGAGCAATCAGCCCCAGCATTTT.

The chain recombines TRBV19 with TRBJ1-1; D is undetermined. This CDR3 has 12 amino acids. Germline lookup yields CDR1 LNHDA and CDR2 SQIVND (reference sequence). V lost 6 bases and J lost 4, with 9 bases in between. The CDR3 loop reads CASRTAVTEAFF. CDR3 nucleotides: TGTGCCAGTAGAACTGCCGTCACTGAAGCTTTCTTT. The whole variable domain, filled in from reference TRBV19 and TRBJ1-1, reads DGGITQSPKYLFRKEGQNVTLSCEQNLNHDAMYWYRQDPGQGLRLIYYSQIVNDFQKGDIAEGYSVSREKKESFPLTVTSAQKNPTAFYLCASRTAVTEAFFGQGTRLTVV.